These 18 T cell receptor beta chains were all obtained from the same sample, sequenced in a study of a mutant IDH1 vaccine in newly diagnosed glioma. Time point here: baseline, week 1 (first vaccination visit). Treatment here: pre-vaccination baseline after standard-of-care therapy. Only in-frame clones appear in the TCRdb table, and some are missing; sequencing was by immunoSEQ multiplex PCR. This table holds nearly 70,000 clones, approximately 85% found once. Sample: PBMCs, taken from a glioma patient treated with radiotherapy, temozolomide or both. These receptors were obtained from a man in his fifties or sixties with glioma.

The chain has TRBV7-8 and TRBJ2-7; 9 positions match TRBD1. The ends lost 5 bases at V and 5 bases at J; junction bases unmatched: 10. Germline V gives CDR1 SGHVS, CDR2 FQNEAQ. This CDR3 spans 15 amino acids. CDR3 DNA: TGTGCCAGCAGCCTACAGGGGACAGGGAGCAACGAGCAGTACTTC. Protein product: CASSLQGTGSNEQYF. The entire variable domain, with the rest obtained from reference TRBV7-8 and TRBJ2-7, is as follows: GAGVSQSPRYKVAKRGQDVALRCDPISGHVSLFWYQQALGQGPEFLTYFQNEAQLDKSGLPSDRFFAERPEGSVSTLKIQRTQQEDSAVYLCASSLQGTGSNEQYFGPGTRLTVT.

This clone was counted only a few times. The sample holds other DNA sequences that translate to the same CDR3. J is TRBJ1-5 and V is TRBV2, with 8 bases identical to TRBD1. J gave up 3 bases and V 3 bases, and 1 base lay outside the gene matches. The CDR3 spans 14 residues. Germline V lookup: CDR1 SNHLY, CDR2 FYNNEI. The CDR3 region has the DNA TGTGCCAGCAGTGAGGACAGGGTCAATCAGCCCCAGCATTTT. Translating gives CASSEDRVNQPQHF.

V is TRBV19 and J is TRBJ2-7; 10 nucleotides match TRBD1. Looked up from germline, CDR1 is LNHDA and CDR2 is SQIVND (reference sequence). The CDR3 is 13 amino acids. V lost 5 bases and J lost 6; bases outside the gene matches: 4. CDR3 region: CASSVGTGVEQYF. CDR3 bases: TGTGCCAGTAGTGTCGGGACAGGGGTCGAGCAGTACTTC. The variable domain in full, completed from reference TRBV19 and TRBJ2-7, reads DGGITQSPKYLFRKEGQNVTLSCEQNLNHDAMYWYRQDPGQGLRLIYYSQIVNDFQKGDIAEGYSVSREKKESFPLTVTSAQKNPTAFYLCASSVGTGVEQYFGPGTRLTVT.

The gene calls are TRBV9 and TRBJ2-7; TRBD1 might be the D (6 bases). The CDR3 length is 13 residues. The V gene lost 4 bases and the J gene lost 2 bases, with 10 bases spanning the gap. Germline CDR1 and CDR2: SGDLS and YYNGEE. DNA for the CDR3: TGTGCCAGCAGCTTCGGACAGACCTACGAGCAGTACTTC. This codes for CASSFGQTYEQYF.

This CDR3 is CASIPDRVSSYNSPLHF. Here the CDR3 DNA reads TGTGCCAGCATCCCGGACAGGGTAAGCTCCTATAATTCACCCCTCCACTTT. The chain links TRBV21-1 to TRBJ1-6; the table's D call, TRBD1, has no DNA check behind it. TRBV21-1 is an annotated pseudogene. This CDR3 has 17 residues.

The J gene is TRBJ2-5, the V gene TRBV20-1, with D hard to call. V was clipped by 1 base and J by 4 bases, with 4 bases between them. The CDR3 totals 11 residues. Germline lookup yields CDR1 DFQATT and CDR2 SNEGSKA (reference sequence). Written as DNA, the CDR3 is TGCAGTGCTAGAGTGGGAGAGACCCAGTACTTC. It translates to CSARVGETQYF.

The V and J genes are TRBV5-1 and TRBJ2-5, with D hard to call. CDR1 is SGHRS, CDR2 YFSETQ, per germline. V was shortened by 7 bases and J by 1 base, with 8 bases between the two germline ends. The CDR3 has 12 residues. The CDR3 bases are TGCGCCAGCGGTGACCTCCAAGAGACCCAGTACTTC. This gives the protein CASGDLQETQYF.

V gene TRBV7-9 combines with J gene TRBJ2-1; 8 bases are a match to TRBD2. Germline V gives CDR1 SEHNR, CDR2 FQNEAQ (reference sequence). Losses at the gene ends were 3 bases for V and 3 bases for J; bases not matched to a gene: 4. The CDR3 totals 15 residues. The DNA of the CDR3 is TGTGCCAGCAGCTTTCGGGCGGGGGGCTACAATGAGCAGTTCTTC. The encoded protein is CASSFRAGGYNEQFF.

This clone was seen once. This chain uses TRBV5-1 with TRBJ1-1; D may be TRBD1 (5 bases). The CDR3 runs 11 residues. The germline CDR1 and CDR2 sequences are SGHRS and YFSETQ. The V end lost 7 bases, the J end lost 3 bases, and 7 bases lay between the germline ends. CDR3 protein: CASVGDTEAFF. CDR3 nucleotides: TGCGCCAGCGTAGGGGACACTGAAGCTTTCTTT.

CDR3 sequence reads: CASSEGAIQETQYF. The CDR3 DNA reads TGTGCCAGCAGTGAAGGGGCTATCCAAGAGACCCAGTACTTC. This chain uses TRBV2 with TRBJ2-5; no definite D call. V lost 1 base and J lost 1, with 7 bases in between. This CDR3 spans 14 amino acids. Germline loops: CDR1 SNHLY, CDR2 FYNNEI.

J is TRBJ1-2 and V is TRBV6-1; D not resolved. V was cut by 3 bases and J by 3 bases, with 11 bases left in between. Germline V gives CDR1 MNHNS, CDR2 SASEGT. The CDR3 covers 14 residues. The CDR3 region is CASSEAHLYYGYTF. CDR3 coding DNA: TGTGCCAGCAGTGAGGCCCATCTCTACTATGGCTACACCTTC.

This clone was found a few times. At the DNA level, this CDR3 is encoded by other sequences in the same sample as well. The chain joins TRBV5-1 to TRBJ2-7; D ambiguous. The CDR3 covers 11 residues. Germline V gene sequence: CDR1 SGHRS, CDR2 YFSETQ. The V and J ends lost 3 bases and 1 base respectively, with 2 bases between them. The CDR3 coding sequence is TGCGCCAGCAGCTCGTCCTACGAGCAGTACTTC. Its protein is CASSSSYEQYF.

This clone was detected a few times. The CDR3 loop reads CASSFFAGPRAPSTDTQYF. The CDR3 DNA follows: TGTGCCAGCAGTTTCTTCGCGGGACCCAGGGCACCTAGCACAGATACGCAGTATTTT. The chain links TRBV27 to TRBJ2-3; possible D gene TRBD2, 6 bases. Germline CDR1 reads MNHEY; CDR2 reads SMNVEV (reference sequence). The germline V and J ends were trimmed by 3 bases and 0 bases, with 22 bases remaining between them. This CDR3 comprises 19 residues.

On this clone itself: This sample includes further DNA sequences coding for the same CDR3. The rearrangement links TRBV30 to TRBJ1-1; 7 bases align to TRBD1. CDR1 is GTSNPN and CDR2 is SVGIG in the germline V gene (reference sequence). The CDR3 runs 13 residues. V shed 2 bases and J 0 bases; nucleotides not matched to a gene: 0. Here the CDR3 DNA reads TGTGCCTGGAGTAGGGGGCTGAACACTGAAGCTTTCTTT. Its protein is CAWSRGLNTEAFF.

In regard to this clone: This specimen includes other DNA sequences encoding the same CDR3. DNA of the CDR3: TGTGCCAGTAGTCCCTGGACGGAAAACTATGGCTACACCTTC. Its protein product is CASSPWTENYGYTF. The gene calls are TRBV19 and TRBJ1-2; D is undetermined. This CDR3 has 14 residues. Germline loops: CDR1 LNHDA, CDR2 SQIVND (reference sequence). V was cut by 5 bases and J by 2 bases, with 12 bases left in between.

CDR3 residues: CASTRGGRGQETQYF. CDR3 coding DNA: TGTGCCAGCACCCGCGGGGGGCGAGGCCAAGAGACCCAGTACTTC. The V call is TRBV5-4, the J call TRBJ2-5; TRBD2 aligns across 8 bases. This CDR3 is built from 15 residues. V dropped 6 bases and J dropped 1; count of bases not matched to a gene: 8. CDR1 and CDR2 from the germline V gene are SGHNT and YYREEE (reference sequence).

A single count supports this clone. J is TRBJ2-5 and V is TRBV13; 12 positions agree with TRBD2. CDR3 length: 17 residues. V was pared by 6 bases and J by 1 base, with 9 bases of the junction left unmatched. Germline assignment: CDR1 PRHDT and CDR2 FYEKMQ (reference sequence). This CDR3 reads CASRRASGGASQETQYF. The DNA of the CDR3 is TGTGCCAGCAGAAGGGCTAGCGGGGGGGCCAGCCAAGAGACCCAGTACTTC.

This clone was seen a handful of times. This chain joins TRBV25-1 and TRBJ2-2, with 7 bases that match TRBD1. Germline CDR1 is MGHDK and CDR2 is SYGVNS. The CDR3 is 16 amino acids. The trim removed 5 bases at V and 0 bases at J, leaving 6 bases unmatched. The CDR3 DNA sequence: TGTGCCAGCAGTAAGAGAGGGGGCGCGAACACCGGGGAGCTGTTTTTT. Amino acids: CASSKRGGANTGELFF.